A single T cell receptor beta chain is shown here with its context. V was pared by 0 bases and J by 5 bases, with 13 bases between. This CDR3 spans 15 amino acids. Germline-derived CDR1 and CDR2 are MNHEY and SMNVEV (reference sequence). Libraries were prepared by immunoSEQ multiplex PCR; TCRdb keeps only in-frame clonotypes and omits some of them. The repertoire has some 240,000 clones, around 91% of them found once; the top ten carry under 2.5%. Seattle-derived patients entered the study during active infection and were followed longitudinally. The data stem from a study of blood T cell repertoires in COVID-19. Study summary: Italy, Spain and the United States were the sources of the convalescent and acute COVID-19 samples.

Sequencing was carried out using peripheral blood. The clonotype comes from an older woman with COVID-19, enrolled during active disease. The chain is built from TRBV27 and TRBJ1-2; TRBD1 is a possible D gene (6 bases). This CDR3 reads CASSLSTGNIYGYTF. Here the CDR3 DNA reads TGTGCCAGCAGTTTATCAACAGGGAATATATATGGCTACACCTTC.